The present entry profiles one TCR beta chain with its context. Its specificity is not known. This sample was included in a study of T cells in narcolepsy. Study-wide results and limits: Blood of same and different patients, but not healthy controls, reportedly held recurring autoreactive clonotypes.

Here immunoSEQ multiplex PCR was the method, and the copy in TCRdb shows in-frame clones only, minus some. This table holds fewer than 20,000 clones, 65% to 90% found once. J was trimmed by 2 bases and V by 0 bases; bases with no gene match: 4. The CDR3 covers 16 residues. The germline V gene has CDR1 SGDLS and CDR2 YYNGEE. The TCR was taken from a human donor in good health. What was sequenced was memory (CD45RA-) CD4+ T cells from blood. The chain uses TRBV9 and TRBJ1-3; 8 bases are a match to TRBD1. CDR3 DNA sequence: TGTGCCAGCAGCGTAGTCCCGGGACAGGCTGGAAACACCATATATTTT. Amino acid sequence: CASSVVPGQAGNTIYF.